A single sample gave rise to the 26 T cell receptor beta chains below, sequenced in a study of shared clonotypes between healthy human individuals. Data came from immunoSEQ multiplex PCR; TCRdb stores just in-frame clones and leaves some out. The table lists around 1.4 million clones, approximately 98.5% of them singletons. The specimen sequenced was naive CD4+ T cells sorted from blood. Subset here: CD45RA+ positively selected. These TCRs come from a man younger than 40 in good health.

The chain combines TRBV19 with TRBJ2-1; TRBD2 aligns across 8 bases. This CDR3 has 14 amino acids. Germline CDR1 reads LNHDA; CDR2 reads SQIVND (reference sequence). The junction had 6 bases not matched to a gene; V was cut back by 5 bases and J by 6 bases. The CDR3 spells CASSSLAAPNEQFF. In DNA, the CDR3 is TGTGCCAGTAGTTCACTAGCGGCGCCCAATGAGCAGTTCTTC.

The rearrangement uses TRBV7-2 and TRBJ2-3, with 7 bases fitting TRBD2. This CDR3 contains 15 residues. Germline CDR1 SGHTA, CDR2 FQGNSA. V lost 1 base, J lost 4 bases, and 5 bases stayed unmatched. DNA of the CDR3: TGTGCCAGCAGCTTAGAGGGCGGGAGCGCAGATACGCAGTATTTT. Translating it yields CASSLEGGSADTQYF.

J is TRBJ1-1 and V is TRBV28; 9 positions match TRBD1. Trimming took 6 bases from V and 0 from J; bases not matched to a gene: 11. Per germline, CDR1 MDHEN and CDR2 SYDVKM. The CDR3 covers 17 residues. The CDR3 sequence is CASSPTGGQKLNTEAFF. The CDR3 DNA reads TGTGCCAGCAGCCCAACAGGGGGCCAAAAATTGAACACTGAAGCTTTCTTT.

The V gene is TRBV2, the J gene TRBJ1-1, with 7 bases matching TRBD1. Germline trimming cut 7 bases from V and 4 bases from J; bases unmatched to any gene: 9. Germline lookup yields CDR1 SNHLY and CDR2 FYNNEI. The CDR3 length is 14 residues. The chain's CDR3 is CASNGQAHPTEAFF. The CDR3 DNA reads TGTGCCAGCAACGGACAGGCGCATCCCACTGAAGCTTTCTTT. Using reference TRBV2 and TRBJ1-1 for the parts outside the CDR3, the full variable domain is EPEVTQTPSHQVTQMGQEVILRCVPISNHLYFYWYRQILGQKVEFLVSFYNNEISEKSEIFDDQFSVERPDGSNFTLKIRSTKLEDSAMYFCASNGQAHPTEAFFGQGTRLTVV.

The rearrangement links TRBV15 to TRBJ2-1; D possibly corresponds to TRBD2 (5 bases). Germline V gene sequence: CDR1 LNHNV, CDR2 YYDKDF (reference sequence). CDR3 length equals 13 residues. Trimming took 7 bases from V and 8 from J, leaving 15 bases between them. The DNA for the CDR3 is TGTGCCACCACTCTGAACGGGAAGGATGAGCAGTTCTTC. It translates to CATTLNGKDEQFF.

The rearrangement uses TRBV6-8 and TRBJ2-7; a possible D gene is TRBD1 (6 bases). Germline-derived CDR1 and CDR2 are MNHGY and SAAAGT. V was cut by 6 bases and J by 3 bases, with 15 bases left in between. The CDR3 has 14 amino acids. The chain's CDR3 is CASSIRGSLYEQYF. The DNA for the CDR3 is TGTGCCAGCAGCATCAGGGGTTCGCTCTACGAGCAGTACTTC.

The chain carries TRBV9 and TRBJ1-2, with D unclear. Looked up from germline, CDR1 is SGDLS and CDR2 is YYNGEE. The CDR3 is made up of 16 amino acids. V was shortened by 0 bases and J by 5 bases, with 17 bases between the two germline ends. DNA for the CDR3: TGTGCCAGCAGCGTAGAATGGCGCCCAAGAGTGTATGGCTACACCTTC. Translation: CASSVEWRPRVYGYTF.

This rearrangement joins TRBV12-5 to TRBJ2-2; tentative D call: TRBD1 (6 bases). Germline CDR1 reads LGHNT; CDR2 reads FRNRAP. This CDR3 is 14 amino acids long. Trimming pared 3 bases from V and 6 bases from J, leaving 11 bases between. The CDR3 sequence: CASGLAGASGELFF. The CDR3 DNA follows: TGTGCTAGTGGTTTAGCAGGGGCCTCCGGGGAGCTGTTTTTT.

The chain is built from TRBV5-1 and TRBJ2-7; D call uncertain. Germline CDR1 is SGHRS and CDR2 is YFSETQ. The CDR3 runs 15 residues. V was trimmed by 0 bases and J by 2 bases, leaving 12 bases between them. The DNA of the CDR3 is TGCGCCAGCAGCTTGGTAGTCAGCCGAGCCTACGAGCAGTACTTC. This sequence encodes CASSLVVSRAYEQYF.

The V and J genes are TRBV27 and TRBJ2-1; D gene ambiguous. The V and J ends lost 3 bases and 7 bases respectively, with 7 bases between them. This CDR3 has 12 amino acids. Germline V CDR1 and CDR2: MNHEY, SMNVEV (reference sequence). The CDR3 protein is CASSFGMNEQFF. DNA of the CDR3: TGTGCCAGCAGTTTTGGCATGAATGAGCAGTTCTTC.

This chain links TRBV28 with TRBJ1-5; D ambiguous. Trimming pared 2 bases from V and 6 bases from J, leaving 8 bases between. The germline gives CDR1 MDHEN, CDR2 SYDVKM. CDR3 length: 13 residues. CDR3 protein: CASSLIGVQPQHF. CDR3 DNA sequence: TGTGCCAGCAGTTTAATCGGGGTTCAGCCCCAGCATTTT.

Concerning this clone: The same CDR3 arises from other DNA sequences in this sample as well. CDR3 nucleotides: TGTGCCAGCAGTTTCATCGGGTCCTACAATGAGCAGTTCTTC. As protein: CASSFIGSYNEQFF. The V gene is TRBV27, the J gene TRBJ2-1; D unresolved. The V end lost 3 bases, the J end lost 1 base, and 7 bases lay between the germline ends. The germline CDR1 and CDR2 sequences are MNHEY and SMNVEV (reference sequence). This CDR3 is built from 14 residues.

The V and J genes are TRBV30 and TRBJ2-7, with 7 positions matching TRBD2. With 2 bases clipped from V and 7 bases from J, the junction kept 14 bases outside the gene matches. The germline V gene has CDR1 GTSNPN and CDR2 SVGIG (reference sequence). There are 15 residues in the CDR3. In DNA form, the CDR3 reads TGTGCCTGGAGTTTCAGCGGGACTCCCGCGTGGGAGCAGTACTTC. Translation: CAWSFSGTPAWEQYF.

A word on this clone: Other nucleotide sequences in the sample specify the same CDR3. The chain joins TRBV5-1 to TRBJ2-3; D is uncertain. Germline V CDR1 and CDR2: SGHRS, YFSETQ. V was pared by 2 bases and J by 5 bases, with 9 bases between. The CDR3 runs 13 residues. The CDR3 sequence: CASSLTGGDTQYF. The DNA of the CDR3 is TGCGCCAGCAGCTTAACTGGCGGAGATACGCAGTATTTT. Full variable domain (remainder filled in from reference TRBV5-1 and TRBJ2-3): KAGVTQTPRYLIKTRGQQVTLSCSPISGHRSVSWYQQTPGQGLQFLFEYFSETQRNKGNFPGRFSGRQFSNSRSEMNVSTLELGDSALYLCASSLTGGDTQYFGPGTRLTVL.

The rearrangement links TRBV29-1 to TRBJ1-1; D is possibly TRBD1 (5 bases). Germline lookup yields CDR1 SQVTM and CDR2 ANQGSEA. The V gene lost 7 bases and the J gene lost 3 bases, with 15 bases spanning the gap. CDR3 length equals 13 residues. The CDR3 sequence: CSASRGEDTEAFF. CDR3 nucleotide sequence: TGCAGCGCTTCCCGAGGGGAGGACACTGAAGCTTTCTTT.

A single count supports this clone. The chain joins TRBV5-5 to TRBJ2-7, with 7 bases lining up with TRBD2. V was pared by 1 base and J by 2 bases, with 6 bases of the junction left unmatched. Germline V lookup: CDR1 SGHKS, CDR2 YYEKEE (reference sequence). The CDR3 covers 15 residues. CDR3 sequence reads: CASSLRWGGTYEQYF. CDR3 sequence (DNA): TGTGCCAGCAGCTTGAGATGGGGGGGTACCTACGAGCAGTACTTC.

The chain employs TRBV11-2 and TRBJ2-2; D gene uncertain. The CDR3 runs to 13 residues. Trimming took 5 bases from V and 11 from J, leaving 15 bases between them. Germline V gives CDR1 SGHAT, CDR2 FQNNGV. The CDR3 spells CASSPLDSSELFF. As DNA, the CDR3 is TGTGCCAGCAGCCCCCTCGATAGTTCAGAGCTGTTTTTT.

This chain uses TRBV9 with TRBJ1-2, with a tentative D call TRBD1 (5 bases). V shed 5 bases and J shed 4 bases, with 18 bases lying between them. The CDR3 is 15 amino acids. Germline V gives CDR1 SGDLS, CDR2 YYNGEE. The CDR3 DNA reads as TGTGCCAGCAGTTTCCGGGACCACGGCCTCTATGGCTACACCTTC. Its translation: CASSFRDHGLYGYTF.

This clone occurred once. V is TRBV5-1 and J is TRBJ2-1, with D tentatively TRBD1 (6 bases). Trimming cost V 4 bases and J 1 base, with 15 bases left between them. This CDR3 comprises 16 residues. Germline assignment: CDR1 SGHRS and CDR2 YFSETQ. Written as DNA, the CDR3 is TGCGCCAGCAGCAACCACAGGGTTGGGTCCTACAATGAGCAGTTCTTC. It is translated as CASSNHRVGSYNEQFF.

J is TRBJ2-1 and V is TRBV7-3; 7 bases map to TRBD1. Germline V gene data show CDR1 as SGHTA and CDR2 as FQGTGA. CDR3 length equals 19 residues. The junction had 16 bases not matched to a gene; V was cut back by 5 bases and J by 0 bases. The CDR3: CASSATPGQPKISYNEQFF. Here the CDR3 DNA reads TGTGCCAGCAGCGCAACACCGGGACAGCCAAAAATCTCCTACAATGAGCAGTTCTTC. Full variable domain (remainder filled in from reference TRBV7-3 and TRBJ2-1): GAGVSQTPSNKVTEKGKYVELRCDPISGHTALYWYRQSLGQGPEFLIYFQGTGAADDSGLPNDRFFAVRPEGSVSTLKIQRTERGDSAVYLCASSATPGQPKISYNEQFFGPGTRLTVL.

The CDR3 DNA follows: TGCGCCAGCAGCTTGTTAGGGCTAGCGGGAGGGAATTTTTTCAGCTCCTACGAGCAGTACTTC. Its translation: CASSLLGLAGGNFFSSYEQYF. The chain carries TRBV5-1 and TRBJ2-7; the match to TRBD2 covers 12 bases. The V gene end was trimmed by 1 base and the J gene end by 0 bases; junction bases not matched to a gene: 17. The CDR3 is 21 amino acids. Germline assignment: CDR1 SGHRS and CDR2 YFSETQ.

The chain joins TRBV2 to TRBJ2-3; tentative D call: TRBD1 (6 bases). This CDR3 contains 12 residues. Germline V gene data show CDR1 as SNHLY and CDR2 as FYNNEI. V was shortened by 8 bases and J by 6 bases, with 12 bases between the two germline ends. DNA of the CDR3: TGTGCCAGCCAGGAAAGGGGGGATACGCAGTATTTT. The encoded protein is CASQERGDTQYF.

Comments on this clone: Distinct nucleotide sequences in the sample also encode this CDR3. The rearrangement joins TRBV7-6 to TRBJ2-7, with D unclear. V was trimmed by 4 bases and J by 0 bases, leaving 4 bases between them. This CDR3 region has 12 residues. Germline V gives CDR1 SGHVS, CDR2 FNYEAQ. CDR3 residues: CASSSASYEQYF. Written as DNA, the CDR3 is TGTGCCAGCAGCTCTGCCTCCTACGAGCAGTACTTC.

The count of this clone is one. The chain recombines TRBV9 with TRBJ2-7; a weak D match, TRBD1 (5 bases). V shed 4 bases and J shed 0 bases, with 8 bases lying between them. The CDR3 spans 13 residues. From germline, CDR1 is SGDLS and CDR2 YYNGEE. CDR3 amino acids: CASSPDSSYEQYF. CDR3 coding DNA: TGTGCCAGCAGCCCCGACAGCTCCTACGAGCAGTACTTC.

This chain joins TRBV9 and TRBJ1-2, with a weak D call TRBD1 (5 bases). The CDR3 extends over 15 amino acids. The V gene lost 5 bases and the J gene lost 2 bases, with 16 bases spanning the gap. Germline CDR1 SGDLS, CDR2 YYNGEE. This CDR3 reads CASSDSPTLNYGYTF. The CDR3, as DNA: TGTGCCAGCAGTGACAGTCCCACTCTAAACTATGGCTACACCTTC.

The chain recombines TRBV18 with TRBJ2-6; 9 bases line up with TRBD1. Per germline, CDR1 KGHSH and CDR2 LQKENI. V shed 3 bases and J 2 bases; nucleotides not matched to a gene: 17. This CDR3 contains 21 residues. Here the CDR3 DNA reads TGTGCCAGCTCACCTAAGGTCCGACAGGGGGTCCTAATCCCTGGGGCCAACGTCCTGACTTTC. This translates into CASSPKVRQGVLIPGANVLTF.